This T cell receptor (beta chain) was observed in a study of T cell responses to AZD1222 COVID-19 vaccine. As for the study in general: Investigators merged groups given second doses at roughly 4 or roughly 12 weeks.

V gave up 6 bases and J gave up 4 bases, with 12 bases separating them. CDR1 is MDHEN, CDR2 SYDVKM, per germline. The CDR3 is made up of 13 amino acids. Study-wide results and caveats: Reportedly, nearly half of unique spike TCRs recognized epitopes outside B.1.351/B.1.1.7 mutations. Increases in Spike-specific TCR breadth and depth were seen after two AZD1222 doses. AZD1222 recipients seropositive at baseline numbered only 6 or 7.

The data were produced by immunoSEQ multiplex PCR, yet TCRdb's version contains in-frame clones alone and is incomplete. The table lists about 84,000 clones, 80% to 90% of them singletons. Points on this clone: Its antigen is unknown.

The receptor comes from an adult in good health. Sequenced here: peripheral blood, sampled on day 0 of AZD1222 vaccination. The genes are TRBV28 and TRBJ2-5; a weak D match, TRBD1 (5 bases). The CDR3, as DNA: TGTGCCAGCAGGCTAGGGGCGCGAGAGACCCAGTACTTC. It specifies CASRLGARETQYF. Variable domain in full (rest from reference TRBV28 and TRBJ2-5): DVKVTQSSRYLVKRTGEKVFLECVQDMDHENMFWYRQDPGLGLRLIYFSYDVKMKEKGDIPEGYSVSREKKERFSLILESASTNQTSMYLCASRLGARETQYFGPGTRLLVL.